This passage covers 12 T cell receptor beta chains from one sample sequenced in a study of T cell clonality in common variable immunodeficiency. Whole-study findings and limits: Reportedly, TCR beta sequences from common variable immunodeficiency showed fewer deletions and N-nucleotide insertions.

These TCRs are of unknown antigen specificity. Profiling relied on immunoSEQ multiplex PCR, and the TCRdb table lists in-frame clones only, not all of them. Singletons are absent from the sample, which has tens of thousands of clones. Sequencing was done on a sample of peripheral blood mononuclear cells. These receptors were taken from a human donor with common variable immunodeficiency.

This clone was seen a handful of times. Coverage ceases 3 residues before the CDR3 finishes, and the germline J gene fills in the end. V gene TRBV7-9 combines with J gene TRBJ2-3, with 9 bases identical to TRBD2. CDR3 length: 15 residues. V lost 5 bases and J lost 1; bases outside the gene matches: 4. Germline CDR1 SEHNR, CDR2 FQNEAQ (reference sequence). CDR3: CASSEIAGGTDTQYF. The CDR3 DNA, read in part, is TGTGCCAGCAGCGAAATAGCGGGGGGCACAGATACG.

This clone was picked up a small number of times. With the read ending 3 residues before the CDR3 end, the germline J gene is used to fill in that end. The rearrangement joins TRBV7-8 to TRBJ1-3; 11 positions match TRBD1. V gave up 2 bases and J gave up 4 bases; unmatched junction bases: 10. Germline assignment: CDR1 SGHVS and CDR2 FQNEAQ. The CDR3 loop spans 18 amino acids. The covered CDR3 bases are TGTGCCAGCAGCTTATGGGGCCGGACAGGGGGCTTGGGAAACACC. It encodes CASSLWGRTGGLGNT. The CDR3 as a whole reads CASSLWGRTGGLGNTIYF.

For this clone: The read comes to an end 3 residues before the CDR3 does, leaving the germline J gene to fill in the end. The chain carries TRBV5-1 and TRBJ2-5; 11 bases are shared with TRBD2. CDR1 and CDR2 (germline): SGHRS, YFSETQ. CDR3 length: 17 residues. J gave up 4 bases and V 4 bases, and 12 bases lay outside the gene matches. The CDR3 sequence is CASSPGVAGGPVETQYF. The CDR3 DNA, read in part, is TGCGCCAGCAGCCCTGGAGTAGCGGGGGGGCCCGTAGAGACC. The variable domain in full, completed from reference TRBV5-1 and TRBJ2-5, reads KAGVTQTPRYLIKTRGQQVTLSCSPISGHRSVSWYQQTPGQGLQFLFEYFSETQRNKGNFPGRFSGRQFSNSRSEMNVSTLELGDSALYLCASSPGVAGGPVETQYFGPGTRLLVL.

A note on this clone: The CDR3 end falls 3 residues outside the read, so it is completed with the germline J gene. The V and J genes are TRBV7-2 and TRBJ2-3; D might be TRBD2 (6 bases). V was pared by 2 bases and J by 5 bases, with 14 bases between. The CDR3 runs 15 residues. Looked up from germline, CDR1 is SGHTA and CDR2 is FQGNSA. The DNA read from the CDR3 is TGTGCCAGCAGCTTAAACCTGGCTAGCGAAGATACG. It specifies CASSLNLASEDT. The full-length CDR3 reads as CASSLNLASEDTQYF. The whole variable domain, filled in from reference TRBV7-2 and TRBJ2-3, reads GAGVSQSPSNKVTEKGKDVELRCDPISGHTALYWYRQSLGQGLEFLIYFQGNSAPDKSGLPSDRFSAERTGGSVSTLTIQRTQQEDSAVYLCASSLNLASEDTQYFGPGTRLTVL.

This clone came up many times. The DNA ends 3 residues before the CDR3 does, and the rest of the CDR3 is filled in from the germline J gene. V is TRBV10-3 and J is TRBJ2-7, with TRBD2 identical over 9 bases. V lost 3 bases, J lost 3 bases, and 9 bases stayed unmatched. The CDR3 loop spans 16 amino acids. Germline loops: CDR1 ENHRY, CDR2 SYGVKD. Here the CDR3 reads CAISDLAGTSSYEQYF. Incomplete CDR3 DNA: TGTGCCATCAGTGACCTAGCCGGGACTAGCAGCTACGAG.

This clone ranks as medium-sized. The CDR3 is CASSLGGGRETQYF. CDR3 DNA (partial): TGTGCCAGCAGCCTTGGCGGGGGGAGAGAGACC. The V gene is TRBV7-6, the J gene TRBJ2-5; 8 positions match TRBD2. The sequenced fragment ends 3 residues before the CDR3 boundary, so the rest is inferred from the germline J gene. This CDR3 comprises 14 residues. Germline CDR1 is SGHVS and CDR2 is FNYEAQ. Unmatched junction bases numbered 6, after V lost 5 bases and J lost 4 bases.

This clone was seen a handful of times. The read terminates 3 residues ahead of where the CDR3 ends, so the germline J gene completes it. This chain connects TRBV30 to TRBJ2-5; D might be TRBD2 (6 bases). Per germline, CDR1 GTSNPN and CDR2 SVGIG (reference sequence). The CDR3 has 15 amino acids. V was cut by 0 bases and J by 5 bases, with 16 bases left in between. CDR3 loop: CAWSVGLHTLETQYF. CDR3 DNA, as far as it was read: TGTGCCTGGAGTGTAGGACTACACACCTTGGAGACC.

This clone was seen a few times. The read ends 3 residues before the CDR3 terminus; that terminus is restored from the germline J gene. The gene calls are TRBV19 and TRBJ2-3, with TRBD1 identical over 9 bases. The CDR3 loop spans 15 amino acids. Trimming cost V 5 bases and J 5 bases; bases outside gene matches: 8. Germline V gene lookup returns CDR1 LNHDA and CDR2 SQIVND (reference sequence). CDR3 amino acids: CASSPRDRVGDTQYF. The covered CDR3 bases are TGTGCCAGTAGTCCCCGGGACAGGGTAGGAGATACG.

This clone appeared a few times. From the germline J gene comes the end of the CDR3, since the read stops 3 residues before it. This rearrangement joins TRBV7-2 to TRBJ1-5, with 7 bases aligning to TRBD1. From germline, CDR1 is SGHTA and CDR2 FQGNSA. Trimming at V came to 5 bases and at J to 3 bases, leaving 1 base not matched to a gene. The CDR3 consists of 13 residues. The covered CDR3 bases are TGTGCCAGCAGCGGACAGGTCAATCAGCCC. This translates into CASSGQVNQP. In full, the CDR3 reads CASSGQVNQPQHF.

In this sample, this clone turned up many times. From the germline J gene comes the end of the CDR3, since the read stops 3 residues before it. The chain combines TRBV7-2 with TRBJ2-3; 8 bases align to TRBD2. After removal of 5 bases from V and 5 bases from J, the junction contained 6 bases not matched to a gene. The V gene's germline CDR1 is SGHTA and CDR2 FQGNSA. The CDR3 has 14 amino acids. Partial CDR3 DNA: TGTGCCAGCAGCCCCGGACTAGCTGAAGATACG. Its translation: CASSPGLAEDT. The whole CDR3 is CASSPGLAEDTQYF.

In its sample, this clone was seen a few times. The read comes to an end 3 residues before the CDR3 does, leaving the germline J gene to fill in the end. V and J are TRBV6-2 or TRBV6-3 and TRBJ2-5; 9 bases fit TRBD2. This CDR3 is 14 amino acids long. CDR1 and CDR2 (germline): MNHEY, SVGEGT. V trimming: 4 bases; J trimming: 5 bases; junction bases outside the gene matches: 5. The CDR3 reads CASSSLAGVETQYF. The sequenced CDR3 bases are TGTGCCAGCAGTTCCTTAGCGGGGGTGGAGACC.

There are a few counts of this clone. Coverage ceases 3 residues before the CDR3 finishes, and the germline J gene fills in the end. J is TRBJ1-4 and V is TRBV2; 7 positions agree with TRBD1. This CDR3 spans 13 amino acids. V lost 3 bases and J lost 10; bases outside the gene matches: 5. Germline V CDR1 and CDR2: SNHLY, FYNNEI. CDR3 loop: CASSDRQGGKLFF. CDR3 bases read: TGTGCCAGCAGTGATAGGCAGGGGGGAAAA.